Following are 11 T cell receptor beta chains from one sample sequenced in a study of cytomegalovirus exposure and HLA in healthy donors. Researchers ran the PCR with 60 Vbeta and 13 Jbeta primers. Clones were read by immunoSEQ multiplex PCR, and TCRdb kept only the in-frame ones, dropping some. The repertoire includes about 230,000 clones, more than 75% of them detected once, and 0.2% to 0.3% sits in the top ten. Sequenced material: PBMCs. The receptors were sampled from a girl aged 2 to 10 in good health and CMV-seronegative.

This sequence joins TRBV25-1 and TRBJ1-2; 9 nucleotides match TRBD1. V gave up 2 bases and J gave up 4 bases; unmatched junction bases: 8. CDR3 length: 16 residues. Germline-derived CDR1 and CDR2 are MGHDK and SYGVNS. Written as DNA, the CDR3 is TGTGCCAGCAGTGAAACGCGGGACAGGGAAGGCTATGGCTACACCTTC. As protein: CASSETRDREGYGYTF.

The chain uses TRBV5-1 and TRBJ2-2; 7 bases match TRBD2. CDR3 size: 15 residues. Germline values: CDR1 SGHRS, CDR2 YFSETQ. V shed 3 bases and J 2 bases; nucleotides not matched to a gene: 4. CDR3 DNA: TGCGCCAGCAGCTCAGGGAGGGTAAACACCGGGGAGCTGTTTTTT. Its translation is CASSSGRVNTGELFF. Full variable domain (missing parts from reference TRBV5-1 and TRBJ2-2): KAGVTQTPRYLIKTRGQQVTLSCSPISGHRSVSWYQQTPGQGLQFLFEYFSETQRNKGNFPGRFSGRQFSNSRSEMNVSTLELGDSALYLCASSSGRVNTGELFFGEGSRLTVL.

The rearrangement links TRBV19 to TRBJ1-1, with D possibly matching TRBD1 (5 bases). This CDR3 comprises 13 residues. The germline V gene encodes CDR1 LNHDA and CDR2 SQIVND (reference sequence). The germline V and J ends were trimmed by 3 bases and 3 bases, with 8 bases remaining between them. For the CDR3, the DNA is TGTGCCAGTAGTATCAGGGAACACACTGAAGCTTTCTTT. It specifies CASSIREHTEAFF. Full variable domain (remainder filled in from reference TRBV19 and TRBJ1-1): DGGITQSPKYLFRKEGQNVTLSCEQNLNHDAMYWYRQDPGQGLRLIYYSQIVNDFQKGDIAEGYSVSREKKESFPLTVTSAQKNPTAFYLCASSIREHTEAFFGQGTRLTVV.

The chain is built from TRBV30 and TRBJ2-1; D is unclear. V was clipped by 3 bases and J by 9 bases, with 6 bases between them. Germline V lookup: CDR1 GTSNPN, CDR2 SVGIG (reference sequence). The CDR3 is made up of 10 amino acids. DNA for the CDR3: TGTGCCTGGAGCGCGCTTGAGCAGTTCTTC. Its translation is CAWSALEQFF.

The chain combines TRBV11-1 with TRBJ2-3; D is possibly TRBD1 (6 bases). Germline assignment: CDR1 SGHAT and CDR2 FQDESV (reference sequence). The CDR3 sequence is 16 residues long. The V gene lost 1 base and the J gene lost 0 bases, with 11 bases spanning the gap. The CDR3 spells CASSLVGTTSTDTQYF. Written as DNA, the CDR3 is TGTGCCAGCAGCTTAGTCGGGACAACTAGCACAGATACGCAGTATTTT. The whole variable domain, filled in from reference TRBV11-1 and TRBJ2-3, reads EAEVAQSPRYKITEKSQAVAFWCDPISGHATLYWYRQILGQGPELLVQFQDESVVDDSQLPKDRFSAERLKGVDSTLKIQPAELGDSAMYLCASSLVGTTSTDTQYFGPGTRLTVL.

The gene calls are TRBV6-5 and TRBJ1-1; D possibly corresponds to TRBD1 (6 bases). The CDR3 extends over 14 amino acids. Germline V gives CDR1 MNHEY, CDR2 SVGAGI. Trimming stripped 0 bases from V and 9 bases from J, with 14 bases between. This CDR3 reads CASSYSDSRSKAFF. The CDR3 DNA follows: TGTGCCAGCAGTTACTCGGACAGCCGGTCGAAAGCTTTCTTT.

This clone was observed a few times. The chain employs TRBV6-1 and TRBJ1-6; 7 bases fit TRBD1. Germline V gene sequence: CDR1 MNHNS, CDR2 SASEGT. The CDR3 has 14 residues. The V and J ends lost 8 bases and 8 bases, in that order; junction bases with no gene match: 9. This chain's CDR3 is CASGDRVKYSPLHF. As DNA, the CDR3 is TGTGCCAGCGGAGACAGGGTAAAGTATTCACCCCTCCACTTT.

The rearrangement uses TRBV7-3 and TRBJ2-3, with D hard to call. This CDR3 spans 15 amino acids. Germline V CDR1 and CDR2: SGHTA, FQGTGA. V lost 4 bases and J 2 bases, leaving 13 bases between the germline ends. In DNA form, the CDR3 reads TGTGCCAGCAGCTCAAAGTCCGGGTCCACAGATACGCAGTATTTT. Translation gives CASSSKSGSTDTQYF.

The rearrangement links TRBV6-8 to TRBJ2-1; 16 bases fit TRBD2. After removal of 2 bases from V and 7 bases from J, the junction contained 20 bases not matched to a gene. CDR1 MNHGY and CDR2 SAAAGT come from the germline V gene. This CDR3 region has 22 residues. CDR3 amino acids: CASSYNSGWGLAGGQGWNEQFF. CDR3 in DNA: TGTGCCAGCAGTTACAATTCCGGGTGGGGACTAGCGGGAGGGCAGGGATGGAATGAGCAGTTCTTC.

This clone came up a few times. This rearrangement joins TRBV19 to TRBJ2-3; D remains unclear. The germline V and J ends were trimmed by 6 bases and 3 bases, with 10 bases remaining between them. This CDR3 is 13 amino acids long. Germline assignment: CDR1 LNHDA and CDR2 SQIVND (reference sequence). DNA of the CDR3: TGTGCCAGTAGCCTGGGCTTTACAGATACGCAGTATTTT. This codes for CASSLGFTDTQYF.

The V gene is TRBV5-4, the J gene TRBJ1-3; D unresolved. Germline CDR1 reads SGHNT; CDR2 reads YYREEE (reference sequence). With 3 bases removed from V and 4 bases from J, the gap between germline ends came to 8 bases. The length of the CDR3 is 13 residues. CDR3: CASSSGMGNTIYF. The CDR3 DNA is TGTGCCAGCAGCTCCGGGATGGGAAACACCATATATTTT. Full variable domain (remainder filled in from reference TRBV5-4 and TRBJ1-3): ETGVTQSPTHLIKTRGQQVTLRCSSQSGHNTVSWYQQALGQGPQFIFQYYREEENGRGNFPPRFSGLQFPNYSSELNVNALELDDSALYLCASSSGMGNTIYFGEGSWLTVV.